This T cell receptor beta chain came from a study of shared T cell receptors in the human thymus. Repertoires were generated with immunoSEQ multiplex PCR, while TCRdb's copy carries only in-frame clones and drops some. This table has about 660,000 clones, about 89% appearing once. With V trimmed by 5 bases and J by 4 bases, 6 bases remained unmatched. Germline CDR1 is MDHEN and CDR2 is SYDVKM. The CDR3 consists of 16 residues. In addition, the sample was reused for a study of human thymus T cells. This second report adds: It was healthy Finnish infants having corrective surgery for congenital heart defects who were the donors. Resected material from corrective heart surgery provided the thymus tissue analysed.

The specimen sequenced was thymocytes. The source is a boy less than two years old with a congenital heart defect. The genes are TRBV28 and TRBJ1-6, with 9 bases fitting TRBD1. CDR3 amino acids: CASSGRTGVYNSPLHF. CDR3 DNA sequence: TGTGCCAGCAGTGGTCGGACAGGGGTTTATAATTCACCCCTCCACTTT.